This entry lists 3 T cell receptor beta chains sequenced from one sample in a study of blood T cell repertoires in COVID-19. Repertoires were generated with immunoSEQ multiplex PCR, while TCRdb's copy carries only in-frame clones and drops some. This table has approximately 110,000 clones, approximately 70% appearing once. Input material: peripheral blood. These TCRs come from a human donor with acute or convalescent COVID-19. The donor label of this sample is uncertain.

CDR3 sequence: CASSYSGTGGYEQYF. The CDR3 DNA sequence: TGTGCCAGCAGTTACTCGGGGACAGGCGGCTACGAGCAGTACTTC. The V call is TRBV6-5, the J call TRBJ2-7, with 8 nucleotides matching TRBD1. The germline V gene encodes CDR1 MNHEY and CDR2 SVGAGI. The CDR3 runs to 15 residues. The ends lost 0 bases at V and 3 bases at J; junction bases unmatched: 4.

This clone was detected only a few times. In DNA form, the CDR3 reads TGTGCCACCAGTGCGGGGGGGAAGCAGTTCTTC. It yields the protein CATSAGGKQFF. The chain joins TRBV24-1 to TRBJ2-1; 8 bases fit TRBD2. The junction had 1 base not matched to a gene; V was cut back by 5 bases and J by 11 bases. The germline CDR1 and CDR2 sequences are KGHDR and SFDVKD. The CDR3 is 11 residues long.

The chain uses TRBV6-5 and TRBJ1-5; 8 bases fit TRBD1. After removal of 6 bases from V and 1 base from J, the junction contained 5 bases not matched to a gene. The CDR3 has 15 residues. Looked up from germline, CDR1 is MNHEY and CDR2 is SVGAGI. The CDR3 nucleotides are TGTGCCAGCAGGAGCCAGGGGGCGAGCAATCAGCCCCAGCATTTT. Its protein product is CASRSQGASNQPQHF.